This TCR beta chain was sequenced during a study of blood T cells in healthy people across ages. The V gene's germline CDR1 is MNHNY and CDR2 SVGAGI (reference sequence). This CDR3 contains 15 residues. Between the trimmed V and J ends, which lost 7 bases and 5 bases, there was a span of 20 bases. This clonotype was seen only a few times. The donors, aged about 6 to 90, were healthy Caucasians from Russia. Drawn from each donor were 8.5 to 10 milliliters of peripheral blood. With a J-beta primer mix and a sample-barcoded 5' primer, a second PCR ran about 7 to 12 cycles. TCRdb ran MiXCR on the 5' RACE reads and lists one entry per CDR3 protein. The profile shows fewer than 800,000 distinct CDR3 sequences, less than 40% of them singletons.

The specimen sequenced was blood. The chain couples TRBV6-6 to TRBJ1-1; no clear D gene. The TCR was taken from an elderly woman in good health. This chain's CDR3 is CASTPGATTGTEAFF. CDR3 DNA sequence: TGTGCCAGCACCCCCGGAGCTACCACCGGGACTGAAGCTTTCTTT.